This TCR beta chain comes out of a study of cytomegalovirus exposure and HLA in healthy donors. Findings and limits, study-wide: According to a subsequent analysis, TCR clusters identified in the first cohort showed a tendency to co-occur across the approximately 120 validation repertoires.

Assay: immunoSEQ multiplex PCR; the TCRdb copy retains only in-frame clones and omits some. This table holds roughly 56,000 clones, roughly nine tenths found once. The CDR3 spans 12 residues. Trimming cost V 8 bases and J 4 bases; bases outside gene matches: 4. Germline CDR1 is SGHTA and CDR2 is FQGNSA. A remark on this clone: Its antigen is unknown.

V is TRBV7-2 and J is TRBJ2-7; 8 bases align to TRBD1. The sample comprised PBMCs. The sequence came from a woman aged 18-35 years in good health and CMV-seronegative. The CDR3 region is CASGDRLYEQYF. The CDR3 coding sequence is TGTGCCAGCGGGGACAGGTTATACGAGCAGTACTTC.